This entry lists 11 T cell receptor beta chains sequenced from one sample in a study of T-cell reconstitution after alpha-beta-depleted transplantation in children. For TCRbeta, the library was prepared with unique molecular identifiers. TCRdb redid the calling of the PCR reads with MiXCR, one entry per CDR3 protein. The sample shows around 670,000 distinct CDR3 sequences, roughly 14% of them seen only once. Sample: PBMCs, taken before TCRalphabeta/CD19-depleted stem cell transplant. The receptors originated from a girl aged 2-10 years with congenital amegakaryocytic thrombocytopenia, due to receive a stem cell transplant.

With regard to this clonotype: A much larger clone lies a single base off, so this may be a read error. The CDR3 is CATSLGRLSNQPQHF. The CDR3 DNA sequence: TGTGCCACCAGTTTGGGACGGTTAAGCAATCAGCCCCAGCATTTT. The V gene is TRBV12-3 or TRBV12-4, the J gene TRBJ1-5; maybe TRBD1 (5 bases). The CDR3 is 15 amino acids.

This chain links TRBV5-5 with TRBJ2-1; 7 nucleotides match TRBD1. This CDR3 comprises 14 residues. In germline, CDR1 is SGHKS, CDR2 YYEKEE (reference sequence). With 4 bases clipped from V and 5 bases from J, the junction kept 6 bases outside the gene matches. CDR3 region: CASSDGQADNEQFF. CDR3 nucleotide sequence: TGTGCCAGCAGCGACGGACAGGCAGACAATGAGCAGTTCTTC. The full variable domain, completed using reference TRBV5-5 and TRBJ2-1, is DAGVTQSPTHLIKTRGQQVTLRCSPISGHKSVSWYQQVLGQGPQFIFQYYEKEERGRGNFPDRFSARQFPNYSSELNVNALLLGDSALYLCASSDGQADNEQFFGPGTRLTVL.

This clonotype was detected a few times. The J gene is TRBJ1-2, the V gene TRBV7-3, with TRBD1 matching over 8 bases. The ends lost 5 bases at V and 3 bases at J; junction bases unmatched: 5. Looked up from germline, CDR1 is SGHTA and CDR2 is FQGTGA. This CDR3 has 14 amino acids. The CDR3 loop is CASSKTTGDYGYTF. DNA for the CDR3: TGTGCCAGCAGCAAAACGACAGGGGACTATGGCTACACCTTC.

Concerning this clonotype itself: Sequence at one end of the junction differs from germline and may be a read error. The chain uses TRBV11-2 and TRBJ1-2; tentative D call: TRBD1 (6 bases). The CDR3 spans 12 residues. Germline loops: CDR1 SGHAT, CDR2 FQNNGV. DNA for the CDR3: TGTGCCAGCAGCTTCAGGGGATATGGCTACCCCTTC. Its translation: CASSFRGYGYPF.

This clonotype has at least ten counts. The CDR3 DNA follows: TGTGCCAGCAGTTTAGGGGGACTAGCGGGAGTGTTCTTC. Its protein product is CASSLGGLAGVFF. The chain has TRBV12-3 or TRBV12-4 and TRBJ2-1, with TRBD2 identical over 14 bases. J lost 15 bases, V lost 1 base, and 2 bases had no gene match. The CDR3 length is 13 residues.

The chain combines TRBV11-1 with TRBJ2-6; tentative D call: TRBD2 (5 bases). The CDR3 is made up of 18 amino acids. CDR1 and CDR2 (germline): SGHAT, FQDESV (reference sequence). The V end was cut by 5 bases, the J end by 2 bases, with 19 bases between. The CDR3 DNA is TGTGCCAGCAGCCCAACCTCGGGCCTAGCTGCTGGGGCCAACGTCCTGACTTTC. Its protein product is CASSPTSGLAAGANVLTF.

This clonotype was recorded at least ten times. This rearrangement joins TRBV5-1 to TRBJ1-6, with D possibly being TRBD1 (5 bases). The CDR3 spans 17 residues. CDR1 and CDR2 (germline): SGHRS, YFSETQ. With 9 bases removed from V and 5 bases from J, the gap between germline ends came to 24 bases. The CDR3 sequence: CATNITPIRGDNSPLHF. The CDR3 coding sequence is TGCGCCACCAATATAACCCCCATCCGAGGGGATAATTCACCCCTCCACTTT.

This clonotype was counted only a few times. The rearrangement links TRBV12-3 or TRBV12-4 to TRBJ1-5; D not resolved. Trimming removed 6 bases at V and 5 bases at J, with 11 bases between. This CDR3 contains 13 residues. CDR3 nucleotides: TGTGCCAGCAGCTCAATACCCGATCAGCCCCAGCATTTT. Protein product: CASSSIPDQPQHF.

In this sample, this clonotype turned up many times. The chain joins TRBV5-1 to TRBJ2-3, with TRBD2 matching 8 bases. The V gene's germline CDR1 is SGHRS and CDR2 YFSETQ. The V gene end was trimmed by 4 bases and the J gene end by 5 bases; junction bases not matched to a gene: 9. The CDR3 totals 15 residues. The CDR3 DNA follows: TGCGCCAGCAGCCCCCCCGGGACTAGAGGAGATACGCAGTATTTT. Encoded protein: CASSPPGTRGDTQYF.

Turning to this clonotype: At one of its ends the junction is not consistent with the germline gene, which may arise from a read error. This sequence joins TRBV7-8 and TRBJ1-2, with 7 bases fitting TRBD1. Germline V gene data show CDR1 as SGHVS and CDR2 as FQNEAQ. The CDR3 contains 16 residues. For the CDR3, the DNA is TGTGCCAGCAGCTTAACCGGACGACAGGGATTCGGTGGCGACCCCTTC. Translated: CASSLTGRQGFGGDPF.

This clonotype has ten or more counts. The rearrangement links TRBV5-1 to TRBJ1-6; D not resolved. Germline CDR1 reads SGHRS; CDR2 reads YFSETQ. V gave up 7 bases and J gave up 7 bases, with 12 bases separating them. There are 13 residues in the CDR3. CDR3 DNA sequence: TGCGCCAGCCGTGCGAGTGAGAATTCACCCCTCCACTTT. This gives the protein CASRASENSPLHF.